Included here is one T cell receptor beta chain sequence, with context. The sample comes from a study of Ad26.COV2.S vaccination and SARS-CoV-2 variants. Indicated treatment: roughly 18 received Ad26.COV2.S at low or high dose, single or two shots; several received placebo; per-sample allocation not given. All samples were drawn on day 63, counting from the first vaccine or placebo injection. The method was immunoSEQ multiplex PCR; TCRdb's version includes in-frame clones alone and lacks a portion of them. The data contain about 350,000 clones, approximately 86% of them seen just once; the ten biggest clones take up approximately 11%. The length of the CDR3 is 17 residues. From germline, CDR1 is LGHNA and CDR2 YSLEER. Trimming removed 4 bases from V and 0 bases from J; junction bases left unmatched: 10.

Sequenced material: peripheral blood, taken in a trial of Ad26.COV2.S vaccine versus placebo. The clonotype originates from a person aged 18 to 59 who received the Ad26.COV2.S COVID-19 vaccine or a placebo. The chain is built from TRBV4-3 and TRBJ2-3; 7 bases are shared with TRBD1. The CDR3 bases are TGCGCCAGCAGCCCAACCCGGGACAGATTTAGCACAGATACGCAGTATTTT. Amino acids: CASSPTRDRFSTDTQYF.